These T cell receptor beta chains were read from a single sample in a study of blood T cell repertoires in COVID-19. The protocol was immunoSEQ multiplex PCR, while the TCRdb copy is restricted to in-frame clones and leaves out a portion. The sample includes 350,000 to 450,000 clones, under 90% of them seen just once. Sequencing used PBMCs or T cells enriched from blood (not recorded which). The origin of the receptors is a woman between 25 and 40 years old who had recovered from COVID-19. Both conserved end residues are part of each CDR3. Each record gives: V gene, D gene, CDR3 length, J gene, clone size, CDR3 protein, CDR3 DNA. The D gene is left open where the match is weak. For some rows the clone size is stated as once, few or many, or as a class when expanded; others skip it.

v_gene: TRBV18; d_gene: -; len: 18; j_gene: TRBJ1-3; abundance: -; CDR3aa: CASSPMEGGLFSGNTIYF; CDR3nt: TGTGCCAGCTCACCCATGGAAGGGGGATTATTCTCTGGAAACACCATATATTTT
v_gene: TRBV5-1; d_gene: -; len: 14; j_gene: TRBJ2-1; abundance: -; CDR3aa: CASSFISHYNEQFF; CDR3nt: TGCGCCAGCAGCTTCATATCACACTACAATGAGCAGTTCTTC
v_gene: TRBV10-2; d_gene: TRBD1; len: 15; j_gene: TRBJ1-5; abundance: -; CDR3aa: CASSESTGEDQPQHF; CDR3nt: TGCGCCAGCAGTGAAAGTACAGGGGAGGATCAGCCCCAGCATTTT
v_gene: TRBV19; d_gene: TRBD1; len: 14; j_gene: TRBJ1-6; abundance: once; CDR3aa: CASTQQGANSPLHF; CDR3nt: TGTGCCAGTACCCAACAGGGGGCAAATTCACCCCTCCACTTT
v_gene: TRBV2; d_gene: TRBD1; len: 13; j_gene: TRBJ2-7; abundance: once; CDR3aa: CASRGDSTYEQYF; CDR3nt: TGTGCCAGCAGAGGGGACAGCACCTACGAGCAGTACTTC
v_gene: TRBV5-4; d_gene: -; len: 15; j_gene: TRBJ2-3; abundance: -; CDR3aa: CASSRKGGPADTQYF; CDR3nt: TGTGCCAGCAGCCGTAAGGGGGGGCCGGCAGATACGCAGTATTTT
v_gene: TRBV3-1/TRBV3-2; d_gene: -; len: 14; j_gene: TRBJ1-1; abundance: -; CDR3aa: CASRPYPRNPEAFF; CDR3nt: TGTGCCAGCAGACCCTATCCCAGGAACCCTGAAGCTTTCTTT
v_gene: TRBV27; d_gene: TRBD1; len: 15; j_gene: TRBJ1-5; abundance: once; CDR3aa: CARDTGEISNQPQHF; CDR3nt: TGTGCCAGAGATACAGGGGAGATTAGCAATCAGCCCCAGCATTTT
v_gene: TRBV2; d_gene: -; len: 14; j_gene: TRBJ1-2; abundance: -; CDR3aa: CASSASWRARDYTF; CDR3nt: TGTGCCAGCAGCGCCTCTTGGAGGGCTCGTGACTACACCTTC
v_gene: TRBV4-2; d_gene: TRBD1; len: 15; j_gene: TRBJ2-3; abundance: -; CDR3aa: CASSLDRGSTDTQYF; CDR3nt: TGTGCCAGCAGCCTAGACAGGGGCAGCACAGATACGCAGTATTTT
v_gene: TRBV29-1; d_gene: -; len: 11; j_gene: TRBJ2-1; abundance: -; CDR3aa: CSVEERNEQFF; CDR3nt: TGCAGCGTTGAAGAGAGAAATGAGCAGTTCTTC
v_gene: TRBV4-2; d_gene: TRBD1; len: 20; j_gene: TRBJ1-5; abundance: -; CDR3aa: CASSQAVKYNAGGSDQPQHF; CDR3nt: TGTGCCAGCAGCCAAGCCGTTAAATATAATGCAGGGGGGTCAGATCAGCCCCAGCATTTT
v_gene: TRBV7-3; d_gene: -; len: 16; j_gene: TRBJ2-1; abundance: -; CDR3aa: CASSTLGTSPYNEQFF; CDR3nt: TGTGCCAGCAGCACTCTTGGTACTAGCCCCTACAATGAGCAGTTCTTC
v_gene: TRBV4-2; d_gene: -; len: 17; j_gene: TRBJ2-5; abundance: -; CDR3aa: CASSHKSGAGSQETQYF; CDR3nt: TGTGCCAGCAGCCATAAGTCCGGAGCCGGATCCCAAGAGACCCAGTACTTC
v_gene: TRBV30; d_gene: TRBD2; len: 13; j_gene: TRBJ2-2; abundance: -; CDR3aa: CASPGGLAGELFF; CDR3nt: TGTGCCTCACCGGGGGGGTTGGCCGGGGAGCTGTTTTTT
v_gene: TRBV6-1; d_gene: TRBD1; len: 15; j_gene: TRBJ2-3; abundance: few; CDR3aa: CASSEMTGGTDTQYF; CDR3nt: TGTGCCAGCAGTGAAATGACAGGGGGCACAGATACGCAGTATTTT
v_gene: TRBV9; d_gene: -; len: 13; j_gene: TRBJ1-1; abundance: -; CDR3aa: CASSVGGTGEAFF; CDR3nt: TGTGCCAGCAGCGTAGGAGGGACTGGCGAAGCTTTCTTT
v_gene: TRBV2; d_gene: -; len: 10; j_gene: TRBJ2-2; abundance: -; CDR3aa: CASRGRELFF; CDR3nt: TGTGCCAGCAGGGGCCGGGAGCTGTTTTTT
v_gene: TRBV5-4; d_gene: -; len: 15; j_gene: TRBJ1-2; abundance: -; CDR3aa: CASSQEGRPNYGYTF; CDR3nt: TGTGCCAGCAGCCAGGAGGGACGTCCTAACTATGGCTACACCTTC
v_gene: TRBV20-1; d_gene: -; len: 15; j_gene: TRBJ2-7; abundance: -; CDR3aa: CSASRSGDISYEQYF; CDR3nt: TGCAGTGCTAGTCGCAGCGGTGATATTTCCTACGAGCAGTACTTC
v_gene: TRBV11-1; d_gene: -; len: 15; j_gene: TRBJ1-1; abundance: -; CDR3aa: CASAHGGGQDTEAFF; CDR3nt: TGTGCCAGCGCCCACGGGGGGGGTCAGGACACTGAAGCTTTCTTT
v_gene: TRBV5-1; d_gene: -; len: 14; j_gene: TRBJ1-4; abundance: -; CDR3aa: CASRALATNEKLFF; CDR3nt: TGCGCCAGCAGGGCTCTCGCAACTAATGAAAAACTGTTTTTT
v_gene: TRBV7-3; d_gene: -; len: 15; j_gene: TRBJ2-3; abundance: -; CDR3aa: CASSLAWSPTDTQYF; CDR3nt: TGTGCCAGCAGCTTAGCATGGAGTCCCACAGATACGCAGTATTTT
v_gene: TRBV19; d_gene: -; len: 13; j_gene: TRBJ2-7; abundance: -; CDR3aa: CASSETGRYEQYF; CDR3nt: TGTGCCAGTAGTGAGACAGGGAGGTACGAGCAGTACTTC
v_gene: TRBV7-3; d_gene: -; len: 14; j_gene: TRBJ1-6; abundance: -; CDR3aa: CASSFGRENSPLHF; CDR3nt: TGTGCCAGCAGCTTTGGCAGGGAAAATTCACCCCTCCACTTT
v_gene: TRBV24-1; d_gene: TRBD1; len: 17; j_gene: TRBJ1-5; abundance: -; CDR3aa: CATSDSVTGVGNQPQHF; CDR3nt: TGTGCCACCAGTGATTCCGTAACAGGGGTCGGCAATCAGCCCCAGCATTTT
v_gene: TRBV28; d_gene: -; len: 12; j_gene: TRBJ2-5; abundance: -; CDR3aa: CASRRKGETQYF; CDR3nt: TGTGCCAGCAGGCGGAAGGGGGAGACCCAGTACTTC
v_gene: TRBV5-4; d_gene: TRBD1; len: 13; j_gene: TRBJ1-5; abundance: -; CDR3aa: CASSRDRDQPQHF; CDR3nt: TGTGCCAGCAGCCGGGACAGGGATCAGCCCCAGCATTTT
v_gene: TRBV18; d_gene: -; len: 14; j_gene: TRBJ1-3; abundance: -; CDR3aa: CASCQGNSGNTIYF; CDR3nt: TGTGCCAGCTGCCAGGGGAACTCTGGAAACACCATATATTTT
v_gene: TRBV30; d_gene: -; len: 11; j_gene: TRBJ2-1; abundance: -; CDR3aa: CAWRLGNEQFF; CDR3nt: TGTGCCTGGCGACTAGGCAATGAGCAGTTCTTC
v_gene: TRBV5-1; d_gene: TRBD2; len: 17; j_gene: TRBJ2-5; abundance: once; CDR3aa: CASSLEPSGSKTETQYF; CDR3nt: TGCGCCAGCAGCTTGGAGCCTAGCGGGAGTAAAACAGAGACCCAGTACTTC
v_gene: TRBV7-2; d_gene: -; len: 13; j_gene: TRBJ1-1; abundance: -; CDR3aa: CASSSGVGTEAFF; CDR3nt: TGTGCCAGCAGCTCCGGGGTGGGAACTGAAGCTTTCTTT
v_gene: TRBV9; d_gene: TRBD1; len: 15; j_gene: TRBJ1-2; abundance: -; CDR3aa: CASGEPGQQSYGYTF; CDR3nt: TGTGCCAGCGGAGAGCCGGGACAGCAATCTTATGGCTACACCTTC
v_gene: TRBV2; d_gene: TRBD2; len: 15; j_gene: TRBJ2-3; abundance: -; CDR3aa: CASSGIAGSTDTQYF; CDR3nt: TGTGCCAGCAGTGGCATAGCGGGGTCCACAGATACGCAGTATTTT
v_gene: TRBV7-2; d_gene: TRBD1; len: 14; j_gene: TRBJ1-1; abundance: -; CDR3aa: CASSLGGQGRAAFF; CDR3nt: TGTGCCAGCAGCTTAGGGGGACAGGGTCGGGCAGCTTTCTTT
v_gene: TRBV4-1; d_gene: TRBD2; len: 17; j_gene: TRBJ2-2; abundance: few; CDR3aa: CASSQVQAGDVDGELFF; CDR3nt: TGCGCCAGCAGCCAAGTTCAAGCGGGAGACGTTGACGGGGAGCTGTTTTTT
v_gene: TRBV29-1; d_gene: TRBD1; len: 14; j_gene: TRBJ1-5; abundance: -; CDR3aa: CSVRTGGTNQPQHF; CDR3nt: TGCAGCGTTCGGACAGGGGGAACAAATCAGCCCCAGCATTTT
v_gene: TRBV4-1; d_gene: TRBD1; len: 14; j_gene: TRBJ1-2; abundance: -; CDR3aa: CASSTGQGGYGYTF; CDR3nt: TGCGCCAGCAGCACGGGACAGGGGGGCTATGGCTACACCTTC
v_gene: TRBV9; d_gene: TRBD2; len: 18; j_gene: TRBJ2-5; abundance: -; CDR3aa: CASSVSPLLAGGPETQYF; CDR3nt: TGTGCCAGCAGCGTCTCCCCACTCCTGGCGGGGGGGCCAGAGACCCAGTACTTC
v_gene: TRBV5-1; d_gene: TRBD1; len: 15; j_gene: TRBJ2-1; abundance: -; CDR3aa: CASSSAGQGGNEQFF; CDR3nt: TGCGCCAGCAGCTCAGCGGGACAGGGGGGCAATGAGCAGTTCTTC
v_gene: TRBV28; d_gene: TRBD2; len: 17; j_gene: TRBJ2-7; abundance: -; CDR3aa: CASSLSPGTSEYYEQYF; CDR3nt: TGTGCCAGCAGTTTATCCCCCGGGACTAGCGAGTACTACGAGCAGTACTTC
v_gene: TRBV19; d_gene: -; len: 16; j_gene: TRBJ1-4; abundance: -; CDR3aa: CASSSPGTRKWEKLFF; CDR3nt: TGTGCCAGTAGTAGTCCCGGGACACGCAAGTGGGAAAAACTGTTTTTT